Following are 8 T cell receptor beta chains from one sample sequenced in a study of T cells after yellow fever vaccination (dated by TCRdb to about 2019). The library was prepared using 5' RACE. The sequencing machine was an Illumina HiSeq 2500. TCRdb trimmed the raw reads at Q25, called clones with MiXCR and kept productive beta chains. Here each entry gathers all rows of one CDR3 protein and keeps the most common genes and DNA. The sample table holds 200,000 to 300,000 distinct CDR3 sequences, of which 5.5% to 8.5% were seen once. Of the sample, around 1% is held by the ten largest clones. The sample's treatment or condition label, decoded: live attenuated yellow fever vaccine strain. Sample: CD4+ T cells sorted from PBMCs, taken on the day of the yellow fever booster vaccination. Receptor source: a man aged 25-45 years who received the YFV17D yellow fever vaccine.

V and J are TRBV7-2 and TRBJ2-7; no firm D call. The V gene's germline CDR1 is SGHTA and CDR2 FQGNSA. The V gene lost 3 bases and the J gene lost 9 bases, with 24 bases spanning the gap. This CDR3 contains 16 residues. Here the CDR3 reads CASSLQTPVQPQRQYF. CDR3 in DNA: TGTGCCAGCAGCTTGCAAACCCCCGTCCAGCCCCAACGGCAGTACTTC.

This clonotype came up many times. The chain has TRBV7-2 and TRBJ2-1; tentative D call: TRBD2 (6 bases). The CDR3 spans 12 residues. V was shortened by 5 bases and J by 12 bases, with 14 bases between the two germline ends. Germline values: CDR1 SGHTA, CDR2 FQGNSA. The CDR3 region is CASSPYGRRQFF. CDR3 sequence (DNA): TGTGCCAGCAGCCCATACGGGAGACGGCAGTTCTTC.

The sample holds a few counts of this clonotype. The chain is built from TRBV5-1 and TRBJ2-3, with 9 positions matching TRBD2. Trimming removed 0 bases from V and 5 bases from J; junction bases left unmatched: 7. There are 16 residues in the CDR3. Germline V gene lookup returns CDR1 SGHRS and CDR2 YFSETQ. The CDR3 reads CASSLAGGRAQDTQYF. The CDR3 DNA reads TGCGCCAGCAGCTTGGCGGGCGGGAGGGCCCAAGATACGCAGTATTTT.

This clonotype appeared many times. CDR3 DNA: TGTGCCAGCAGCCCCTCCGGACAGGGAAACACCATATATTTT. This encodes CASSPSGQGNTIYF. The J gene is TRBJ1-3, the V gene TRBV7-6; maybe TRBD1 (6 bases). The CDR3 runs 14 residues. The ends were cut back, 5 bases at V and 4 bases at J, with 12 bases in the middle. Germline CDR1 and CDR2: SGHVS and FNYEAQ.

There are many counts of this clonotype. This chain uses TRBV2 with TRBJ1-2; D gene ambiguous. The V end was cut by 4 bases, the J end by 4 bases, with 7 bases between. CDR1 and CDR2 (germline): SNHLY, FYNNEI. This CDR3 spans 12 amino acids. The DNA for the CDR3 is TGTGCCAGCAGTGCGGGCCCCTATGGCTACACCTTC. Residues: CASSAGPYGYTF.

The CDR3 here is CASSLNPGGIFSPYGYTF. CDR3 DNA sequence: TGTGCCAGCAGCCTCAATCCAGGGGGCATTTTTTCTCCCTATGGCTACACCTTC. The genes are TRBV4-2 and TRBJ1-2; the match to TRBD1 covers 8 bases. With V trimmed by 4 bases and J by 4 bases, 17 bases remained unmatched. Germline lookup yields CDR1 LGHNA and CDR2 YNFKEQ. This CDR3 has 18 amino acids.

This chain links TRBV28 with TRBJ2-7; 9 positions agree with TRBD1. From germline, CDR1 is MDHEN and CDR2 SYDVKM. V was pared by 7 bases and J by 1 base, with 11 bases of the junction left unmatched. The length of the CDR3 is 16 residues. The chain's CDR3 is CASNVPGQGQSYEQYF. CDR3 nucleotides: TGTGCCAGCAACGTCCCGGGACAGGGTCAATCCTACGAGCAGTACTTC.

This clonotype was counted many times. The CDR3 nucleotides read TGCAGCGTTGATCTCCGAGGGGGGGAGCTGTTTTTT. Protein: CSVDLRGGELFF. This sequence joins TRBV29-1 and TRBJ2-2; maybe TRBD2 (5 bases). With 3 bases removed from V and 8 bases from J, the gap between germline ends came to 10 bases. The CDR3 is made up of 12 amino acids. Germline-derived CDR1 and CDR2 are SQVTM and ANQGSEA.